This entry concerns a single TCR beta chain. The germline gives CDR1 ENHRY, CDR2 SYGVKD. The CDR3 is 14 residues long. Trimming left V 2 bases short and J 5 bases short, with 13 bases between. These data come from a study of blood T cell repertoires in COVID-19. In the study overall: Acute and convalescent COVID-19 specimens originated in the United States, Italy and Spain. The analysed material was cDNA or gDNA that came from T cells, B-cell-depleted T cells, or PBMCs.

Authors' processing steps: Cell counts per sample came from amplifying reference gene primers. Method: immunoSEQ multiplex PCR; TCRdb's copy keeps in-frame clones and lacks some. For V, J and clone size, that table is used; D and trimming come from the DNA. This sample yields about 180,000 clones, of which roughly 87% are seen a single time; 6.5% to 8.5% belongs to the top ten. This clonotype was obtained from a woman in her 70s with COVID-19, enrolled during active disease. The sequenced material came from peripheral blood. V usage is TRBV10-3 and J usage is TRBJ2-7; perhaps TRBD1 as D (5 bases). The CDR3 region has the DNA TGTGCCATCAGTGAGAGGGGTTCGTGGGACGAGCAGTACTTC. As protein: CAISERGSWDEQYF.